The T cell receptor beta chain described here comes from a study of molecular identifiers for immune sequencing clone quantification. Study at large: For replicates, RNA isolated from approximately 22,000 or 94,000 naive CD8 cells was divided into five portions, of which four were sequenced. Findings and caveats of the study: Spiked Jurkat TCR RNA equivalent to one cell reportedly surfaced among some 1 million naive cells. Clonotypes surpassing 20 RNA copies contained over 99% of effector molecules, versus under 1% in naive cells.

Turning to this clonotype: Its antigen is unidentified. Being one base from a much bigger clone, this may be a read error.

The CDR3 extends over 15 amino acids. From germline, CDR1 is SGHVS and CDR2 FNYEAQ. TCRdb re-analysed the PCR reads in MiXCR, keeping a single row per CDR3 protein. The sample lists some 320,000 distinct CDR3 sequences; roughly a quarter were seen once. The rearrangement uses TRBV7-6 and TRBJ2-2, with unresolved D. What was sequenced was naive CD8+ T cells from blood, with Jurkat cell RNA spiked in. Subset: FACS-sorted CD8+CD4-CCR7+CD45RA+ naive T cells. The TCR originated in a human donor in good health. Some libraries in this study had Jurkat cell RNA spiked in. CDR3 loop: CVSSLGSGNTGELFF. The CDR3 bases are TGTGTCAGCAGCTTAGGGTCGGGTAACACCGGGGAGCTGTTTTTT.